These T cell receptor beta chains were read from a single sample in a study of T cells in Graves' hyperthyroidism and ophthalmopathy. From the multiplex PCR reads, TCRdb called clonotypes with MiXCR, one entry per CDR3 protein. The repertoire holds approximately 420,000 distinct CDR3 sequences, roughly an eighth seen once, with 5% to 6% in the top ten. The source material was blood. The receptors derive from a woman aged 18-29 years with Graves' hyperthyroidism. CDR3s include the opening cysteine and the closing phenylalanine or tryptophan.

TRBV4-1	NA	CASTMGTSGSYEQFF
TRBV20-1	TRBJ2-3	CSARVRRGNTDTQYF
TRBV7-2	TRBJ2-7	CASSPSSGRSYEQYF
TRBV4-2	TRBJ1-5	CASSQGGGRDSNQPQHF
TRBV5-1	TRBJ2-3	CASGIDSSTDTQYF
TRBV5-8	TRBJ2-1	CASSFYVGNEQFF
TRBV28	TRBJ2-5	CASSLGGARETQYF
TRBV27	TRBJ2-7	CASSFSVGGSYEQYF
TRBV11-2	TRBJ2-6	CASSLLSGANVLTF
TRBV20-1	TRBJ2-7	CSARTSGLDFYEQYF
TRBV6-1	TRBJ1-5	CASSPGRENQPQHF
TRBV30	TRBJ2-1	CAWSVGLAGVEFF
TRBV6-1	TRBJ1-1	CASKGPTGGADTEAFF